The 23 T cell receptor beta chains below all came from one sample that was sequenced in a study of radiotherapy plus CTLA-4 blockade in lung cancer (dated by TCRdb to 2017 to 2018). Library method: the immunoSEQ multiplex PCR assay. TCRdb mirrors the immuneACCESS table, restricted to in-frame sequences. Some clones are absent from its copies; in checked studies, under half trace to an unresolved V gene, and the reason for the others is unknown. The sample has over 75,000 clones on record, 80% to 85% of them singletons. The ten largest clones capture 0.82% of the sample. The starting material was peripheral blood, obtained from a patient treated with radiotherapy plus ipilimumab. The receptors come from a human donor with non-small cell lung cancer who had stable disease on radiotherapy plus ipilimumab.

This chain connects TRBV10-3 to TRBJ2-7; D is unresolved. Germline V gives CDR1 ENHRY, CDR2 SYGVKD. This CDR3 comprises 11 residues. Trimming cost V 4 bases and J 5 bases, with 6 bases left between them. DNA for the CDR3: TGTGCCATCAGTGCAAGTGACGAGCAGTACTTC. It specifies CAISASDEQYF.

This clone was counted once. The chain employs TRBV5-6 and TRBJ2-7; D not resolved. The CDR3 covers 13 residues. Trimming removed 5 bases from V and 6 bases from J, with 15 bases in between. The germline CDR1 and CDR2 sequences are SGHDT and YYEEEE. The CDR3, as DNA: TGTGCCAGCAGTTCTGGCCCCGCGGTCGAGCAGTACTTC. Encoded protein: CASSSGPAVEQYF.

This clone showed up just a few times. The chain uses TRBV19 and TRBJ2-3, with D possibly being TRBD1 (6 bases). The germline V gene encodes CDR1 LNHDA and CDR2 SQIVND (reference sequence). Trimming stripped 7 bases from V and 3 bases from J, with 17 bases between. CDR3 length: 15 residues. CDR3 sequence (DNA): TGTGCCAGTATTTCCACAGGGAAAGGGACAGATACGCAGTATTTT. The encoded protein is CASISTGKGTDTQYF.

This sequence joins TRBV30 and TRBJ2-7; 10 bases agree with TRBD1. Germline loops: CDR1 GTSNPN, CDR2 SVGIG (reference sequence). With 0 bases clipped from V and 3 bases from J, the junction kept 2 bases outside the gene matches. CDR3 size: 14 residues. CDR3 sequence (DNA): TGTGCCTGGAGTGTTGGGACAGGGGACTACGAGCAGTACTTC. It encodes CAWSVGTGDYEQYF.

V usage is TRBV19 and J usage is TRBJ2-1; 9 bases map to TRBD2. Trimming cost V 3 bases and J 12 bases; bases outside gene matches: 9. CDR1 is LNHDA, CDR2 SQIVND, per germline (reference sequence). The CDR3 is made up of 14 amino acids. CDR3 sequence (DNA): TGTGCCAGTAGTATTGCGGGAGGGGGGGTTGGGCAGTTCTTC. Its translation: CASSIAGGGVGQFF.

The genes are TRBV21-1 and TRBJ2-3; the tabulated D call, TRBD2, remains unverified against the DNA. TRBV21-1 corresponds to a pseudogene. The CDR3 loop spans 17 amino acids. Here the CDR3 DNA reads TGTGCCAGCAAAACCCCTGTCATAGCGGGAGACACAGATACGCAGTATTTT. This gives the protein CASKTPVIAGDTDTQYF.

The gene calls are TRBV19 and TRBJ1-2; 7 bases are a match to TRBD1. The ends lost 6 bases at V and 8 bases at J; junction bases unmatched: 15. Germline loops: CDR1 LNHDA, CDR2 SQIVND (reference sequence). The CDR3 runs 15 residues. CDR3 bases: TGTGCCAGTAGCGAGGACAGGATAATAACGGGCGGCTACACCTTC. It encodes CASSEDRIITGGYTF.

CDR3 bases: TGTGCCAGTAGATTAGGGGGGGCAGCCCTTAGCAATCAGCCCCAGCATTTT. This translates into CASRLGGAALSNQPQHF. The chain links TRBV19 to TRBJ1-5; TRBD1 is a possible D gene (6 bases). V lost 6 bases, J lost 0 bases, and 18 bases lay in between. CDR3 length: 17 amino acids. Germline lookup yields CDR1 LNHDA and CDR2 SQIVND (reference sequence).

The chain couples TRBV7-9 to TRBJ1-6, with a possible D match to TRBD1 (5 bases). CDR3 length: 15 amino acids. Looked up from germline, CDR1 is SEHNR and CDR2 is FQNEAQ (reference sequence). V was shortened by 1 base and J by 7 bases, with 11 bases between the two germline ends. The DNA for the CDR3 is TGTGCCAGCAGCTTAGTGGCAGGGAACAATTCACCCCTCCACTTT. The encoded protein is CASSLVAGNNSPLHF.

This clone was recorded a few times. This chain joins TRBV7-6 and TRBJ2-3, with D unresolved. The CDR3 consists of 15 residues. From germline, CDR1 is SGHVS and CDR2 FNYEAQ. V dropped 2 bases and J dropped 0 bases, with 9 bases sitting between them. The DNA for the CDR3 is TGTGCCAGCAGCTTATTGCCCCTAAGCACAGATACGCAGTATTTT. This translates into CASSLLPLSTDTQYF.

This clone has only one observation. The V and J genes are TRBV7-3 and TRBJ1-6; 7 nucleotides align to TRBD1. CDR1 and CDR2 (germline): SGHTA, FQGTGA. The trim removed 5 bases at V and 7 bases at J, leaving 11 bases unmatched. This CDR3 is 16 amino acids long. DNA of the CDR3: TGTGCCAGCAGCCCAGGGGACAGAATACAAAATTCACCCCTCCACTTT. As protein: CASSPGDRIQNSPLHF.

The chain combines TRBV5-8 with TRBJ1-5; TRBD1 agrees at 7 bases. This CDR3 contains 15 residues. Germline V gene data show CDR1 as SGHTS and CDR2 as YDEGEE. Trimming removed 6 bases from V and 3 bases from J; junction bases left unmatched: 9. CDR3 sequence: CASTLQGITNQPQHF. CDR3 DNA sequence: TGTGCCAGCACCTTACAGGGGATTACCAATCAGCCCCAGCATTTT.

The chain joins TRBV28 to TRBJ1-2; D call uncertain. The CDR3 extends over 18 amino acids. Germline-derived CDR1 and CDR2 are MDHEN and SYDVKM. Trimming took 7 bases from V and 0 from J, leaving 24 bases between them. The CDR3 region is CASKTDKRLKSTNYGYTF. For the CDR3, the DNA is TGTGCCAGCAAGACCGACAAGAGACTAAAATCTACTAACTATGGCTACACCTTC.

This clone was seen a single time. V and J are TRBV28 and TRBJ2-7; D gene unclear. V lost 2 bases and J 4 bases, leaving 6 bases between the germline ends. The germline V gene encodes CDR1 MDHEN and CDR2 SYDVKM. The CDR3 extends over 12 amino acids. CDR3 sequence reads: CASSLDGYEQYF. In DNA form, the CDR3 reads TGTGCCAGCAGTTTAGATGGGTACGAGCAGTACTTC.

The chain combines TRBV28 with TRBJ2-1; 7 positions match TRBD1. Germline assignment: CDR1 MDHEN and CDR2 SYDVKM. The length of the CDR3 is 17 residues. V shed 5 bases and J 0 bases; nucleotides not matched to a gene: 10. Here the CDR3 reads CASSPRGWSSSYNEQFF. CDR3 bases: TGTGCCAGCAGTCCCAGGGGGTGGAGCAGCTCCTACAATGAGCAGTTCTTC.

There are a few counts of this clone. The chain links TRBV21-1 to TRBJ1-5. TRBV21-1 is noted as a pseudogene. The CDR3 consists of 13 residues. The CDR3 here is CASSFPLDRHQHF. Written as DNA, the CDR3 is TGTGCCAGCAGCTTCCCGTTGGATAGGCACCAGCATTTT.

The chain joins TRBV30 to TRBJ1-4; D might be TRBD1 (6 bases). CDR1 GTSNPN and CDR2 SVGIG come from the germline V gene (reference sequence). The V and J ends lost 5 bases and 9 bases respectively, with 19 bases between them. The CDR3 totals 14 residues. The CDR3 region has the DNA TGTGCCTGGGCGGTTGGGACAAGATACAAAAAACTGTTTTTT. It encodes CAWAVGTRYKKLFF.

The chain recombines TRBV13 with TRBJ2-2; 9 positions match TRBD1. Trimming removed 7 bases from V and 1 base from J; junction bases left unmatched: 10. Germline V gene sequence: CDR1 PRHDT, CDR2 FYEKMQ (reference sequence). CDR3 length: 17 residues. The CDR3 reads CASNTRPGQGNTGELFF. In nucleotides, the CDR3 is TGTGCCAGCAACACAAGACCGGGACAGGGGAACACCGGGGAGCTGTTTTTT.

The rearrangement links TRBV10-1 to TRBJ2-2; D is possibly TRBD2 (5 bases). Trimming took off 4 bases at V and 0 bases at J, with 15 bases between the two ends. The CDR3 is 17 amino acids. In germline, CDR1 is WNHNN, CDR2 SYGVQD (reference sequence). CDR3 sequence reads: CASSGNRERPNTGELFF. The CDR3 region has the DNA TGCGCCAGCAGTGGAAACCGGGAAAGGCCGAACACCGGGGAGCTGTTTTTT.

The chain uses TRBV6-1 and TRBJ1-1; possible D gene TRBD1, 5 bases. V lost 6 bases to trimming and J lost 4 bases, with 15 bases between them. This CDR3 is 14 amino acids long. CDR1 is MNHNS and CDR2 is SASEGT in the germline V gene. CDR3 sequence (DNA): TGTGCCAGCAGATTGGACAAATCCATCACTGAAGCTTTCTTT. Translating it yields CASRLDKSITEAFF.

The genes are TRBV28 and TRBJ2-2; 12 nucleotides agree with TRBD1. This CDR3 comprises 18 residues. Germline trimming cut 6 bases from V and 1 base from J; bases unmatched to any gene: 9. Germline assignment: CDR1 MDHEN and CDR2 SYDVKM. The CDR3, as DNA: TGTGCCAGCAGGTGGGGGACAGGGGGCGTTGGGAACACCGGGGAGCTGTTTTTT. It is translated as CASRWGTGGVGNTGELFF.

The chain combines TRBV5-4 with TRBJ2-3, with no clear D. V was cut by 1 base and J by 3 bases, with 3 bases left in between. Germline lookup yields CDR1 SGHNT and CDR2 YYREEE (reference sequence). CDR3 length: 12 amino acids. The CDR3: CASSLSTDTQYF. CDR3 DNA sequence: TGTGCCAGCAGCTTGAGTACAGATACGCAGTATTTT.

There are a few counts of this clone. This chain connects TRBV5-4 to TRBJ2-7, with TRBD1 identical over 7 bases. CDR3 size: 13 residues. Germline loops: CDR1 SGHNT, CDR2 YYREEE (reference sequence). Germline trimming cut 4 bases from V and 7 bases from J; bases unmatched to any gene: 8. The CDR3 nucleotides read TGTGCCAGCAGCCCCAGGACAGGCCGGGAGCAGTACTTC. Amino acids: CASSPRTGREQYF.